This is a list of T cell receptor beta chains from one sample in a study of T cell clonotyping in hematopoietic cell transplantation. Libraries were prepared by immunoSEQ multiplex PCR; TCRdb keeps only in-frame clonotypes and omits some of them. Of fewer than 8,500 clones detected, about 97% appear once; the ten largest clones hold roughly 15%. The source was peripheral blood mononuclear cells, collected before stem cell transplant. The receptors derive from a man between 65 and 85 years old with acute myeloid leukemia. Some clones in this sample may be carry-over from other donors' samples. The CDR3 runs from the conserved cysteine through the conserved F or W. D genes are given only for firm matches. Some rows have no size entry. The others give once, few or many, or a class for an expanded clone.

size	D	V	J	length	DNA	CDR3
NA	TRBD2	TRBV10-2	TRBJ2-7	13	TGCGCCAGCGGTCTAGCGGGAACTACAGAGCAGTACTTC	CASGLAGTTEQYF
NA	TRBD1	TRBV5-1	TRBJ2-3	14	TGCGCCAGCGGCCCGGGACAGAGCACAGATACGCAGTATTTT	CASGPGQSTDTQYF
NA	NA	TRBV6-5	TRBJ1-5	14	TGTGCCAGCAGCAAATTTAGGGGGGACCAGCCCCAGCATTTT	CASSKFRGDQPQHF
NA	NA	TRBV5-1	TRBJ2-7	14	TGCGCCAGCAGCTTGCGCGACCGAGGCGTCGAGCAGTACTTC	CASSLRDRGVEQYF
NA	NA	TRBV30	TRBJ1-6	14	TGTGCCTGGAGTGTACGGGGCGATAATTCACCCCTCCACTTT	CAWSVRGDNSPLHF
NA	NA	TRBV7-3	TRBJ2-1	11	TGTGCCAGCAGCTTAAACTATGAGCAGTTCTTC	CASSLNYEQFF
NA	NA	TRBV11-2	TRBJ1-2	15	TGTGCCAGCAGCTTAGGTCGTACAGGGAACTATGGCTACACCTTC	CASSLGRTGNYGYTF
NA	NA	TRBV11-3	TRBJ2-3	14	TGTGCCAGCAGCTTATATCGGAGCACAGATACGCAGTATTTT	CASSLYRSTDTQYF
once	TRBD1	TRBV19	TRBJ1-1	14	TGTGCCAGTAGTGTTGGACAGGCGAACACTGAAGCTTTCTTT	CASSVGQANTEAFF
NA	NA	TRBV29-1	TRBJ1-4	13	TGCAGCGTTGAATTAACCCGCGGTGAAAAACTGTTTTTT	CSVELTRGEKLFF
NA	TRBD1	TRBV2	TRBJ1-5	15	TGTGCCAGCAGTATATTACAGGGGGCCCATCAGCCCCAGCATTTT	CASSILQGAHQPQHF
NA	NA	TRBV6-5	TRBJ2-5	13	TGTGCCAGCAGTCGAACAGGGCTTGAGACCCAGTACTTC	CASSRTGLETQYF
once	NA	TRBV28	TRBJ1-5	15	TGTGCCACTTTTTACGAGAGGGAGCGCAATCAGCCCCAGCATTTT	CATFYERERNQPQHF
NA	TRBD1	TRBV30	TRBJ1-2	13	TGTGCCTGGGGCCGGGACAGACCCTATGGCTACACCTTC	CAWGRDRPYGYTF
NA	TRBD1	TRBV6-5	TRBJ1-6	13	TGTGCCAGCAGAGGACAGGGGGGTTCACCCCTCCACTTT	CASRGQGGSPLHF
NA	TRBD1	TRBV5-1	TRBJ1-3	15	TGCGCCAGCAGCTTGTCCGGGACAGCCGGAAACACCATATATTTT	CASSLSGTAGNTIYF
NA	TRBD2	TRBV10-3	TRBJ2-1	15	TGTGCCATCAGTGAATCCAGCGGGGGGGTTAATGAGCAGTTCTTC	CAISESSGGVNEQFF
NA	NA	TRBV7-6	TRBJ1-1	14	TGTGCCAGCAGCTCCACAGGGCTGAACACTGAAGCTTTCTTT	CASSSTGLNTEAFF
NA	TRBD2	TRBV4-3	TRBJ2-1	16	TGCGCCAGCACGTCCCTAGCGGGGAGCTCCTACAATGAGCAGTTCTTC	CASTSLAGSSYNEQFF
NA	NA	TRBV11-2	TRBJ2-6	17	TGTGCCAGCAGCCCAGCAGGGGCCCTCTCTGGGGCCAACGTCCTGACTTTC	CASSPAGALSGANVLTF
NA	TRBD1	TRBV7-2	TRBJ2-7	14	TGTGCCAGCAGCAGAGGGGGACAGGGCTACGAGCAGTACTTC	CASSRGGQGYEQYF
NA	NA	TRBV19	TRBJ2-6	16	TGTGCCACCTCGGAAGGGGTCTACTCTGGGGCCAACGTCCTGACTTTC	CATSEGVYSGANVLTF
NA	NA	TRBV7-2	TRBJ1-4	15	TGTGCCAGCAGCTTAGCTCCGGGGAGAGATGAAAAACTGTTTTTT	CASSLAPGRDEKLFF
NA	TRBD1	TRBV14	TRBJ1-5	15	TGTGCCAGCAGCCCCGGGGGGACAGGGAATCAGCCCCAGCATTTT	CASSPGGTGNQPQHF
NA	NA	TRBV4-3	TRBJ1-2	15	TGCGCCAGCAGCCAACATAAGGACTCGACCTATGGCTACACCTTC	CASSQHKDSTYGYTF
NA	NA	TRBV7-2	TRBJ1-2	15	TGTGCCAGCAGCCCCCCAGTAAAGGGGTACAATGGCTACACCTTC	CASSPPVKGYNGYTF
NA	NA	TRBV2	TRBJ2-2	13	TGTGCCAGCAGTCTAGGGGATACCGGGGAGCTGTTTTTT	CASSLGDTGELFF
NA	NA	TRBV30	TRBJ1-5	15	TGTGCCTGGAGACCCACAGGAGGGCGGGATCAGCCCCAGCATTTT	CAWRPTGGRDQPQHF
NA	TRBD1	TRBV27	TRBJ1-2	15	TGTGCCAGCAGTTTTCTGCCGGGACAGGGTGGGGGCTACACCTTC	CASSFLPGQGGGYTF